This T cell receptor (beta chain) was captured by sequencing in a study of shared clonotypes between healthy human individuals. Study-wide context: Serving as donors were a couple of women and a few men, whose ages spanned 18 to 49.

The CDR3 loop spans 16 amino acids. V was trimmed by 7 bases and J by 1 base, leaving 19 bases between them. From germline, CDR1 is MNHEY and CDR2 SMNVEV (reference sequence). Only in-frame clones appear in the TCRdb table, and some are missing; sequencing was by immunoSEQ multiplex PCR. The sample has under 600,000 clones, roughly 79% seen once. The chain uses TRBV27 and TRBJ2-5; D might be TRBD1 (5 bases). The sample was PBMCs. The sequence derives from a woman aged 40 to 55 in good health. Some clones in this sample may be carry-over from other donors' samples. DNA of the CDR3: TGTGCCAGCAAACCATTCCAGGGTACCCTCCAAGAGACCCAGTACTTC. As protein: CASKPFQGTLQETQYF.